The rows below give T cell receptor beta chains drawn from one sample of a study of T cells after somatic rescue of genetic block. Measured with immunoSEQ multiplex PCR; TCRdb has only the in-frame clones, and not every one. The top ten hold roughly 2.8% of the sample, which has about 72,000 clones, roughly 90% seen once. The specimen was peripheral blood mononuclear cells (PBMCs). These TCRs come from a man under 40. Each CDR3 is given with its conserved first and last residue. D genes are given only for firm matches. Some rows have no size entry. The others give once, few or many, or a class for an expanded clone.

clone size	D gene	V gene	J gene	CDR3 protein	CDR3 DNA
NA	NA	TRBV18	TRBJ2-4	CVSSPRSTKNIQYF	TGTGTCAGCTCACCCCGGTCCACCAAAAACATTCAGTACTTC
once	TRBD1	TRBV7-9	TRBJ2-5	CASSPGPGQGGETQYF	TGTGCCAGCAGCCCGGGCCCGGGACAGGGCGGGGAGACCCAGTACTTC
NA	TRBD2	TRBV6-6	TRBJ2-7	CASSYGWGGNEQYF	TGTGCCAGCAGTTACGGATGGGGGGGGAACGAGCAGTACTTC
NA	TRBD1	TRBV5-5	TRBJ1-2	CASSLAPTGQEYGYTF	TGTGCCAGCAGCTTGGCCCCCACCGGACAGGAATATGGCTACACCTTC
once	TRBD2	TRBV9	TRBJ2-3	CASSTTGTSGSTDTQYF	TGTGCCAGCAGCACCACCGGGACTAGCGGGAGCACAGATACGCAGTATTTT
NA	TRBD1	TRBV18	TRBJ2-1	CASCLQGASYNEQFF	TGTGCCAGCTGTTTACAGGGGGCTTCCTACAATGAGCAGTTCTTC
NA	NA	TRBV5-4	TRBJ2-5	CASSPQGRQETQYF	TGTGCCAGCAGCCCCCAGGGACGACAAGAGACCCAGTACTTC
once	NA	TRBV30	TRBJ2-2	CAWSVMKELFF	TGTGCCTGGAGTGTAATGAAAGAGCTGTTTTTT
NA	TRBD1	TRBV6-1	TRBJ2-2	CASSAGQNLRNTGELFF	TGTGCCAGCAGTGCGGGACAGAATCTAAGGAACACCGGGGAGCTGTTTTTT
NA	NA	TRBV29-1	TRBJ1-1	CSVEVGIRTEAFF	TGCAGCGTTGAAGTTGGGATTCGAACTGAAGCTTTCTTT
NA	NA	TRBV19	TRBJ1-2	CASNAQVNYGYTF	TGTGCCAGTAATGCACAGGTGAATTATGGCTACACCTTC
NA	NA	TRBV2	TRBJ1-5	CASRERTDNSNQPQHF	TGTGCCAGCAGAGAACGGACAGACAATAGCAATCAGCCCCAGCATTTT
NA	TRBD1	TRBV6-1	TRBJ1-1	CASSDRQGRWDTEAFF	TGTGCCAGCAGTGATCGACAGGGCCGGTGGGACACTGAAGCTTTCTTT
NA	TRBD1	TRBV5-1	TRBJ1-6	CASRGTGNGSPLHF	TGCGCCAGCAGAGGGACAGGGAATGGTTCACCCCTCCACTTT
NA	NA	TRBV4-1	TRBJ1-2	CASNPSREGDRANYGYTF	TGCGCCAGCAACCCAAGTCGAGAAGGGGACCGAGCTAACTATGGCTACACCTTC
NA	NA	TRBV6-1	TRBJ1-1	CASSGPLGYMNTEAFF	TGTGCCAGCAGTGGTCCTTTAGGGTACATGAACACTGAAGCTTTCTTT
NA	NA	TRBV29-1	TRBJ2-7	CSVVRQDYEQYF	TGCAGCGTTGTGAGACAGGACTACGAGCAGTACTTC
NA	NA	TRBV29-1	TRBJ1-1	CSMTRNTEAFF	TGCAGCATGACCCGCAACACTGAAGCTTTCTTT
NA	NA	TRBV2	TRBJ2-1	CASRDYTGSRNEQFF	TGTGCCAGCAGAGATTATACGGGCTCTCGCAATGAGCAGTTCTTC
NA	NA	TRBV30	TRBJ1-1	CAWSDFGSEAFF	TGTGCCTGGAGTGATTTTGGGAGTGAAGCTTTCTTT
NA	NA	TRBV6-6	TRBJ1-1	CASMGNTEAFF	TGTGCCAGCATGGGGAACACTGAAGCTTTCTTT
NA	NA	TRBV18	TRBJ2-7	CASSPQYDSTYEQYF	TGTGCCAGCTCACCCCAATACGACAGCACCTACGAGCAGTACTTC
NA	NA	TRBV5-5	TRBJ2-1	CASSSNSDNEQFF	TGTGCCAGCAGCTCCAATTCGGACAATGAGCAGTTCTTC
NA	TRBD2	TRBV5-1	TRBJ2-7	CASSATSGGASEQYF	TGCGCCAGCAGCGCTACTAGCGGGGGGGCCAGCGAGCAGTACTTC
NA	NA	TRBV28	TRBJ1-1	CASSLTRIEAFF	TGTGCCAGCAGTTTGACACGGATTGAAGCTTTCTTT
NA	NA	TRBV2	TRBJ1-2	CASIGGYGYTF	TGTGCCAGCATAGGGGGCTATGGCTACACCTTC
NA	NA	TRBV27	TRBJ2-3	CASSSMTVKDPQYF	TGTGCCAGCAGTTCTATGACAGTGAAGGATCCGCAGTATTTT
NA	NA	TRBV6-5	TRBJ2-7	CASSSSMGGHEQYF	TGTGCCAGCAGTTCGTCCATGGGGGGGCACGAGCAGTACTTC
NA	TRBD2	TRBV28	TRBJ2-1	CASSLGLAGGKGFF	TGTGCCAGCAGTTTGGGACTAGCGGGAGGTAAGGGGTTCTTC
NA	NA	TRBV6-1	TRBJ2-4	CASQTGYKNIQYF	TGTGCCAGCCAAACAGGGTACAAAAACATTCAGTACTTC
NA	NA	TRBV28	TRBJ1-1	CASSSRGGARGAFF	TGTGCCAGCAGTTCTCGGGGAGGGGCGCGTGGCGCTTTCTTT
NA	NA	TRBV4-1	TRBJ1-3	CASSQVAGNGNTIYF	TGCGCCAGCAGCCAAGTAGCGGGGAATGGAAACACCATATATTTT
NA	TRBD2	TRBV29-1	TRBJ2-1	CSVEDGTGPLGRGNEQFF	TGCAGCGTTGAAGACGGCACTGGGCCTCTCGGGAGGGGTAATGAGCAGTTCTTC